What follows describes a single T cell receptor (beta chain). The PCR was carried out with 60 Vbeta primers and 13 Jbeta primers. Produced via immunoSEQ multiplex PCR; TCRdb's table is partial and in-frame only. Of about 140,000 clones in the sample, approximately 85% were seen once. V lost 6 bases to trimming and J lost 4 bases; unmatched junction nucleotides: 6. Germline lookup yields CDR1 SGDLS and CDR2 YYNGEE. The CDR3 has 15 residues. The data were taken from a study of cytomegalovirus exposure and HLA in healthy donors. The origin of this receptor is a middle-aged woman in good health and CMV-seronegative. What was sequenced was PBMCs. The chain combines TRBV9 with TRBJ2-3; 12 bases are shared with TRBD2. As DNA, the CDR3 is TGTGCCAGCAACCGACTAGCGGGAGTAGCAGATACGCAGTATTTT. Translation gives CASNRLAGVADTQYF.